A single T cell receptor beta chain is shown here with its context. The antigen is undetermined. Other nucleotide sequences in the sample specify the same CDR3. This record comes from a study of graft-versus-host responses after intestinal transplantation. About the study: Multivisceral, liver-intestinal, or isolated intestinal grafts went to recipients. Broader study findings: Elevated graft-versus-host to host-versus-graft clonal ratios in allografts were recorded for patients with graft-donor T cell macrochimerism. Recipient marrow contained GvH clones, some of which appeared first in ileum or blood.

Libraries were prepared by immunoSEQ multiplex PCR; TCRdb keeps only in-frame clonotypes and omits some of them. The sample includes tens of thousands of clones, roughly four fifths of them seen just once. The origin of this receptor is a human donor who was the organ donor for an intestinal transplant. The source was unstimulated CD8+ T cells sorted from spleen or lymph node cells, collected before transplant.

CDR3 DNA sequence: TGTGCCAGTAGTCCGGGGGGCACTGAAGCTTTCTTT. Protein sequence: CASSPGGTEAFF. This chain uses TRBV19 with TRBJ1-1; TRBD1 might be the D (5 bases). The CDR3 spans 12 residues. V was shortened by 5 bases and J by 4 bases, with 8 bases between the two germline ends. Germline V gives CDR1 LNHDA, CDR2 SQIVND (reference sequence).